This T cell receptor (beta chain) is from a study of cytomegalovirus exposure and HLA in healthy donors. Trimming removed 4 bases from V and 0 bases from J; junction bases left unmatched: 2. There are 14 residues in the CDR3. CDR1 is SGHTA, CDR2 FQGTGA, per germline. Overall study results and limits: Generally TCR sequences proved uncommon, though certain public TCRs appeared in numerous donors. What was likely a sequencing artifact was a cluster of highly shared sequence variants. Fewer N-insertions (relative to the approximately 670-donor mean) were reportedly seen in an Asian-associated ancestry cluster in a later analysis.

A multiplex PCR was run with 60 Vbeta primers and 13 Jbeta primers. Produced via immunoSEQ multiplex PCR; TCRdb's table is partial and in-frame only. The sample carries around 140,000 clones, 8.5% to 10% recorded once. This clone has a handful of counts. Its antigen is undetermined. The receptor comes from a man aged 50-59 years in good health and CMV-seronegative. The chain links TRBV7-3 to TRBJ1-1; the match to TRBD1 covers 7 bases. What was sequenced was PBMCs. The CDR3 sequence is CASSSGGMNTEAFF. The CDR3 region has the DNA TGTGCCAGCAGCTCAGGGGGGATGAACACTGAAGCTTTCTTT.